The 9 T cell receptor beta chains below all came from one sample that was sequenced in a study of T-cell memory formation after mild COVID-19. TCRdb reprocessed the 5' RACE reads via MiXCR and lists one record per CDR3 protein. The repertoire consists of roughly 350,000 distinct CDR3 sequences, with roughly 13% occurring once and the leading ten covering roughly 20%. Sample: PBMCs or a T cell subset sorted from them (not recorded which). Receptors originate from a man in his late teens or twenties who had mild COVID-19 (a few samples of this study predate the infection). Cell type and time point are not known.

The genes are TRBV7-3 and TRBJ2-3, with a possible D match to TRBD2 (6 bases). There are 15 residues in the CDR3. CDR1 and CDR2 (germline): SGHTA, FQGTGA. V lost 5 bases to trimming and J lost 0 bases, with 12 bases between them. CDR3 in amino acids: CASSRGGWSTDTQYF. CDR3 bases: TGTGCCAGCAGCCGTGGGGGGTGGAGCACAGATACGCAGTATTTT. Full variable domain (remainder filled in from reference TRBV7-3 and TRBJ2-3): GAGVSQTPSNKVTEKGKYVELRCDPISGHTALYWYRQSLGQGPEFLIYFQGTGAADDSGLPNDRFFAVRPEGSVSTLKIQRTERGDSAVYLCASSRGGWSTDTQYFGPGTRLTVL.

This clonotype has more than one count but fewer than ten. The genes are TRBV7-8 and TRBJ1-1; no clear D gene. V was pared by 2 bases and J by 11 bases, with 15 bases between. The CDR3 has 13 amino acids. The V gene's germline CDR1 is SGHVS and CDR2 FQNEAQ. CDR3 in DNA: TGTGCCAGCAGCTTATCCGGTCTTCGGGAGGCTTTCTTT. Its translation: CASSLSGLREAFF.

This clonotype showed up just a few times. This chain uses TRBV6-5 with TRBJ2-7; D might be TRBD2 (6 bases). Germline CDR1 reads MNHEY; CDR2 reads SVGAGI. The V end lost 3 bases, the J end lost 6 bases, and 12 bases lay between the germline ends. There are 13 residues in the CDR3. CDR3 sequence (DNA): TGTGCCAGCAGTTATAGGCGGGATGGCGAGCAGTACGTC. This codes for CASSYRRDGEQYV.

The rearrangement joins TRBV6-2 or TRBV6-3 to TRBJ2-2; tentatively, D is TRBD1 or TRBD2 (5 bases each). The CDR3 runs to 16 residues. V was trimmed by 2 bases and J by 2 bases, leaving 12 bases between them. Germline V gene data show CDR1 as MNHEY and CDR2 as SVGEGT. The CDR3 here is CASSYVGTPNTGELFF. In DNA, the CDR3 is TGTGCCAGCAGTTACGTCGGGACGCCAAACACCGGGGAGCTGTTTTTT.

The rearrangement joins TRBV6-6 to TRBJ2-7; 8 bases fit TRBD1. The germline CDR1 and CDR2 sequences are MNHNY and SVGAGI (reference sequence). The CDR3 covers 15 residues. The V segment lost 0 bases and the J segment 5 bases; nucleotides outside the gene matches: 6. CDR3 in amino acids: CASSYSSGTGNEQYF. The CDR3 bases are TGTGCCAGCAGTTACTCCTCCGGGACAGGTAACGAGCAGTACTTC.

The chain recombines TRBV5-6 with TRBJ1-2; TRBD1 matches 8 bases. V was clipped by 5 bases and J by 3 bases; unmatched bases: 12. The germline gives CDR1 SGHDT, CDR2 YYEEEE. The CDR3 spans 16 residues. The CDR3 DNA follows: TGTGCCAGCAGACAACGCGCAACAGGGGGTGACTATGGCTACACCTTC. Protein product: CASRQRATGGDYGYTF.

This chain uses TRBV2 with TRBJ2-6; D is unclear. This CDR3 comprises 14 residues. Trimming left V 8 bases short and J 1 base short, with 9 bases between. Per the germline V gene, CDR1 is SNHLY and CDR2 is FYNNEI. CDR3 amino acids: CASHQGSGANVLTF. The CDR3 DNA is TGTGCCAGCCACCAAGGTTCTGGGGCCAACGTCCTGACTTTC. Full variable domain (remainder filled in from reference TRBV2 and TRBJ2-6): EPEVTQTPSHQVTQMGQEVILRCVPISNHLYFYWYRQILGQKVEFLVSFYNNEISEKSEIFDDQFSVERPDGSNFTLKIRSTKLEDSAMYFCASHQGSGANVLTFGAGSRLTVL.

This chain joins TRBV7-9 and TRBJ2-1, with D tentatively TRBD2 (5 bases). The CDR3 consists of 12 residues. V dropped 6 bases and J dropped 9 bases, with 12 bases sitting between them. CDR1 and CDR2 from the germline V gene are SEHNR and FQNEAQ (reference sequence). CDR3 sequence reads: CASRKPEGEQFF. The CDR3 nucleotides are TGTGCCAGCAGGAAGCCAGAGGGTGAGCAGTTCTTC.

V usage is TRBV11-2 and J usage is TRBJ2-1; D might be TRBD2 (6 bases). The length of the CDR3 is 17 residues. The ends were cut back, 1 base at V and 2 bases at J, with 15 bases in the middle. Looked up from germline, CDR1 is SGHAT and CDR2 is FQNNGV. The CDR3 spells CASSLGRGRDAYNEQFF. The CDR3 DNA reads as TGTGCCAGCAGCTTAGGGCGGGGTAGGGACGCCTACAATGAGCAGTTCTTC.